This T cell receptor beta chain was recorded in a study of cytomegalovirus exposure and HLA in healthy donors. Study-level findings and limits: Among TCR beta chains, those listed as cytomegalovirus-associated numbered under 200. In vitro experiments confirmed that three CMV-associated chains were specific for CMV antigens. Subsequent analysis of the roughly 120 validation repertoires found a tendency for first-cohort TCR clusters to co-occur. High specificity and sensitivity for cytomegalovirus status were reported for the classifier.

Germline CDR1 reads SGHAT; CDR2 reads FQNNGV. V lost 2 bases, J lost 7 bases, and 18 bases lay in between. The CDR3 has 15 amino acids. Points on this clone: Its cognate antigen is unknown.

Clones were sequenced by immunoSEQ multiplex PCR, and TCRdb holds only the in-frame ones, with some missing. Of over 120,000 clones listed, approximately 94% are singletons. The sample taken for sequencing was PBMCs. This TCR was sampled from a man aged 18 to 29 in good health and CMV-seropositive. This chain joins TRBV11-2 and TRBJ2-7; TRBD1 is a possible D gene (6 bases). The CDR3 DNA sequence: TGTGCCAGCAGCTTACAGGGGAGTAAGACGGGAGAGCAGTACTTC. Translating gives CASSLQGSKTGEQYF. The variable domain in full, with the rest retrieved from reference TRBV11-2 and TRBJ2-7, is EAGVAQSPRYKIIEKRQSVAFWCNPISGHATLYWYQQILGQGPKLLIQFQNNGVVDDSQLPKDRFSAERLKGVDSTLKIQPAKLEDSAVYLCASSLQGSKTGEQYFGPGTRLTVT.